This TCR beta chain emerged from a study of Ad26.COV2.S vaccination and SARS-CoV-2 variants. Study-wide context: The study gave Ad26.COV2.S intramuscularly, once or twice 56 days apart. General observations from the study: Participants in the vaccine arm had higher spike-specific TCR breadth; placebo recipients had lower.

Method: immunoSEQ multiplex PCR; TCRdb's copy keeps in-frame clones and lacks some. The table lists roughly 380,000 clones, more than 75% of them singletons, with 3.6% in the top ten. Looked up from germline, CDR1 is SQVTM and CDR2 is ANQGSEA. This CDR3 is built from 12 residues. Trimming took off 7 bases at V and 3 bases at J, with 10 bases between the two ends. Regarding treatment: some 20 received Ad26.COV2.S at low or high dose, single or two shots; 5 received placebo; per-sample allocation not given. It was on day 63 after the first vaccine or placebo injection that samples were taken. Aged 18-55 years, donor was enrolled in Boston at some point between 2019 and 2021. In this sample, this clone turned up once. The target antigen is unknown.

The sequenced sample was peripheral blood, obtained in a trial of Ad26.COV2.S vaccine versus placebo. The rearrangement links TRBV29-1 to TRBJ1-3, with D possibly matching TRBD1 (5 bases). This clonotype was obtained from a person between 18 and 59 years old who received the Ad26.COV2.S COVID-19 vaccine or a placebo. The CDR3 DNA is TGCAGCGCGGGACTGCTTGGAAACACCATATATTTT. Amino acid sequence: CSAGLLGNTIYF.